The text below deals with one T cell receptor beta chain. The antigen is undetermined. The ends were cut back, 3 bases at V and 7 bases at J, with 14 bases in the middle. Germline V lookup: CDR1 SGHDT, CDR2 YYEEEE. CDR3 size: 14 residues. This sample was included in a study of cytomegalovirus exposure and HLA in healthy donors. Study observations and caveats: V- and J-gene trimming of TCR beta was linked (in a later analysis) to a missense DCLRE1C variant.

Researchers ran the PCR with 60 Vbeta and 13 Jbeta primers. Produced via immunoSEQ multiplex PCR; TCRdb's table is partial and in-frame only. The data hold more than 110,000 clones, with roughly 83% observed a single time. The receptor's source is a female donor in good health and CMV-seronegative. J is TRBJ2-1 and V is TRBV5-6, with TRBD2 as a possible D gene (5 bases). The sequencing input was PBMCs. The CDR3, as DNA: TGTGCCAGCAGCTCCCTACTAGGGAAGAATGAGCAGTTCTTC. It codes for CASSSLLGKNEQFF.